The 5 T cell receptor beta chains below were found in one sample sequenced in a study of cytomegalovirus exposure and HLA in healthy donors. PCR amplification relied on 60 Vbeta primers (plus 13 Jbeta primers). Using immunoSEQ multiplex PCR, the repertoire was profiled, and TCRdb retains in-frame clones only, with some absent. The table includes approximately 190,000 clones, 80% to 85% detected once. The sequenced sample consisted of PBMCs. These receptor sequences come from a woman under 30 in good health and CMV-seronegative.

V gene TRBV15 combines with J gene TRBJ2-7, with 8 bases matching TRBD1. Trimming at V came to 6 bases and at J to 6 bases, leaving 7 bases not matched to a gene. Germline V gene lookup returns CDR1 LNHNV and CDR2 YYDKDF (reference sequence). This CDR3 is built from 13 residues. This chain's CDR3 is CATRPGQGSEQYF. CDR3 in DNA: TGTGCCACCAGGCCCGGACAGGGCTCCGAGCAGTACTTC.

This clone appeared a few times. The J gene is TRBJ1-2, the V gene TRBV5-6; TRBD1 aligns across 8 bases. Losses at the gene ends were 4 bases for V and 5 bases for J; bases not matched to a gene: 4. Germline CDR1 is SGHDT and CDR2 is YYEEEE. The CDR3 runs 13 residues. CDR3 bases: TGTGCCAGCAGCCCGCAGGGGGCTTATGGCTACACCTTC. Translation: CASSPQGAYGYTF.

The chain joins TRBV7-9 to TRBJ2-7; the match to TRBD2 covers 7 bases. Per germline, CDR1 SEHNR and CDR2 FQNEAQ (reference sequence). J was trimmed by 3 bases and V by 3 bases; bases with no gene match: 5. The CDR3 is 14 residues long. The CDR3 region has the DNA TGTGCCAGCAGCTTGAGAGGGAGGGACTACGAGCAGTACTTC. Amino acid sequence: CASSLRGRDYEQYF.

This chain connects TRBV7-7 to TRBJ1-4; no clear D. The germline V gene encodes CDR1 SSHAT and CDR2 FNYEAQ (reference sequence). The CDR3 is made up of 14 amino acids. Trimming took 5 bases from V and 8 from J, leaving 15 bases between them. The CDR3 DNA reads TGTGCCAGCAGCCCCGCATTGGCCTCCGAAAAACTGTTTTTT. It translates to CASSPALASEKLFF.

The V gene is TRBV11-2, the J gene TRBJ2-7, with TRBD1 identical over 7 bases. Looked up from germline, CDR1 is SGHAT and CDR2 is FQNNGV. The CDR3 loop spans 14 amino acids. V shed 5 bases, J shed 2 bases, and the junction held 6 bases outside the gene matches. The CDR3 nucleotides are TGTGCCAGCAGCCTAGGGACAGAGGCCTACGAGCAGTACTTC. This gives the protein CASSLGTEAYEQYF.